A selection of T cell receptor beta chains follows, all from one sample in a study of blood T cell repertoires in COVID-19. Sequencing was performed with immunoSEQ multiplex PCR; in TCRdb, only in-frame clones are kept and a portion is missing. The repertoire holds over 300,000 clones, with around 90% as singletons. The specimen sequenced was peripheral blood. The receptors were gathered from a man between 18 and 35 years old with active or convalescent COVID-19. CDR3s include the opening cysteine and the closing phenylalanine or tryptophan.

J gene	V gene	CDR3 protein
TRBJ2-1	TRBV7-3	CASSLNPSSYNEQFF
TRBJ2-4	TRBV10-1	CASKGLAGGDSAKNIQYF
TRBJ1-1	TRBV28	CASSYSYGQLGTEAFF
TRBJ1-4	TRBV2	CASNREGLGNEKLFF
TRBJ2-5	TRBV6-5	CATGGGIQETQYF
TRBJ2-7	TRBV5-4	CAYQRQNNYEQYF
TRBJ2-5	TRBV2	CASRPKQRQVLETQYF
TRBJ2-7	TRBV4-1	CASSNVGDSYEQYF
TRBJ1-5	TRBV4-1	CASSHATGLGNQPQHF
TRBJ2-3	TRBV19	CASSVTGTSNYGDTQYF
TRBJ2-1	TRBV5-1	CASRLAGPSHNEQFF
TRBJ1-5	TRBV6-2/TRBV6-3	CASSPIQGAGNQPQHF
TRBJ1-5	TRBV28	CASSFQGAFSGNQPQHF
TRBJ2-5	TRBV29-1	CSVEAGPETQYF
TRBJ1-1	TRBV29-1	CSVGLQGFGTEAFF
TRBJ2-4	TRBV19	CASSIRENIQYF
TRBJ2-3	TRBV15	CATSRPLSGGATDTQYF
TRBJ1-2	TRBV6-4	CASSDPGTGTGYTF
TRBJ2-2	TRBV7-2	CASSSQGTGELFF
TRBJ1-5	TRBV15	CATSTTGQNQPQHF
TRBJ1-2	TRBV28	CASSETGVYGYTF
TRBJ1-6	TRBV3-1/TRBV3-2	CASGLGQGTSSYNSPLHF
TRBJ2-7	TRBV9	CASSVGTGLYEQYF
TRBJ1-5	TRBV12-3/TRBV12-4	CASNKQDQPQHF
TRBJ1-1	TRBV2	CASWSLPGMNTEAFF
TRBJ1-2	TRBV2	CASSDLGRGYTF
TRBJ2-1	TRBV4-2	CASMAGASYNEQFF
TRBJ1-2	TRBV4-3	CASSQDRLLYGYTF
TRBJ1-4	TRBV5-6	CASSQIQGEKLFF
TRBJ2-2	TRBV10-3	CATGTSGRAFDTGELFF
TRBJ1-5	TRBV5-6	CASSLFFGGNSNQPQHF
TRBJ1-1	TRBV24-1	CATSDSAKTEAFF
TRBJ2-7	TRBV6-6	CASRRENEQYF
TRBJ2-7	TRBV6-5	CASSYSIGGEQYF
TRBJ1-5	TRBV18	CASSTETGPVQPQHF
TRBJ1-2	TRBV28	CASSSEPDRGISGYTF
TRBJ2-7	TRBV7-9	CASSLGGGQPYEQYF
TRBJ2-7	TRBV5-1	CASSLEGGPLDEQYF
TRBJ1-3	TRBV19	CASTEDRLGNTIYF
TRBJ2-5	TRBV11-2	CASSSGQGSGETQYF
TRBJ1-2	TRBV19	CASSIDRQGAGGYTF
TRBJ1-5	TRBV4-2	CASSQVGTGFNQPQHF